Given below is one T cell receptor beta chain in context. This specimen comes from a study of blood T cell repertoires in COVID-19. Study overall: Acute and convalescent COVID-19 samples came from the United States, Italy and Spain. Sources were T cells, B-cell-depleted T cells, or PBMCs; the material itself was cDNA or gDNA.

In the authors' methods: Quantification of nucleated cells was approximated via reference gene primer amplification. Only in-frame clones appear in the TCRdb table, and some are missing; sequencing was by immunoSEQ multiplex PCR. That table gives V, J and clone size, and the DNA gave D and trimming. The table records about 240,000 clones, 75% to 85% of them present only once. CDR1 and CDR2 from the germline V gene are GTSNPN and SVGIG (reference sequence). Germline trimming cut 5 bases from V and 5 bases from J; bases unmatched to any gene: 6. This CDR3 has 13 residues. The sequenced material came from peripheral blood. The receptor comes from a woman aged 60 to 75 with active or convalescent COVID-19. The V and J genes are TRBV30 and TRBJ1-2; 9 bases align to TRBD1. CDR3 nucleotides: TGTGCCTGGGATACAGGGGGCTCGTATGGCTACACCTTC. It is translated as CAWDTGGSYGYTF. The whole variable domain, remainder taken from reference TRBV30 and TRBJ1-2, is SQTIHQWPATLVQPVGSPLSLECTVEGTSNPNLYWYRQAAGRGLQLLFYSVGIGQISSEVPQNLSASRPQDRQFILSSKKLLLSDSGFYLCAWDTGGSYGYTFGSGTRLTVV.